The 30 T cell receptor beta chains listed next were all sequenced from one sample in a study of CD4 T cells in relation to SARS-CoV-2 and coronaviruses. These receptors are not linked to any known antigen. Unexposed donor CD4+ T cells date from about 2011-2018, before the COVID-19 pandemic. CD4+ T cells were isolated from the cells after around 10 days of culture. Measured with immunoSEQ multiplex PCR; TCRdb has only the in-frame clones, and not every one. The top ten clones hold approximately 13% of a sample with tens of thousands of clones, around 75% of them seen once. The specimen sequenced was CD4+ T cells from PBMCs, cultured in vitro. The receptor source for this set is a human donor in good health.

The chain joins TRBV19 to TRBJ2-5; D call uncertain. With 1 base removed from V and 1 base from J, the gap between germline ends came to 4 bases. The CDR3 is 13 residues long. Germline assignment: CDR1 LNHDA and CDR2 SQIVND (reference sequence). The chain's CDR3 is CASSIGTQETQYF. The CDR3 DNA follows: TGTGCCAGTAGTATAGGGACCCAAGAGACCCAGTACTTC. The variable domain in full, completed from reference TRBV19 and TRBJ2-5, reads DGGITQSPKYLFRKEGQNVTLSCEQNLNHDAMYWYRQDPGQGLRLIYYSQIVNDFQKGDIAEGYSVSREKKESFPLTVTSAQKNPTAFYLCASSIGTQETQYFGPGTRLLVL.

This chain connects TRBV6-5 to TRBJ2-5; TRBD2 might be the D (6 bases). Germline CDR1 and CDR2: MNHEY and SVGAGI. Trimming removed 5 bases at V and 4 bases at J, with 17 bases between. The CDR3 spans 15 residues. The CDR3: CASSKRGKEGETQYF. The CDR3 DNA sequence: TGTGCCAGCAGTAAACGTGGGAAGGAGGGAGAGACCCAGTACTTC.

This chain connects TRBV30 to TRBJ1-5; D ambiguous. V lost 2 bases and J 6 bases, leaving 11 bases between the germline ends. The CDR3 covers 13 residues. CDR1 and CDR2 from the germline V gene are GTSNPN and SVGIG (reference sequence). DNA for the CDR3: TGTGCCTGGAGTCCCGGGCCACCTCAGCCCCAGCATTTT. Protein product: CAWSPGPPQPQHF.

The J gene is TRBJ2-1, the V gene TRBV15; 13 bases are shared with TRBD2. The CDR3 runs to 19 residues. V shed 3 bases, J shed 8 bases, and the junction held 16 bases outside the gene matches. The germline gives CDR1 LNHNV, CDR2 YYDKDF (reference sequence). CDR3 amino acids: CATSRDRGGRTSGSDEQFF. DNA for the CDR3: TGTGCCACCAGCAGGGACCGGGGAGGGCGGACTAGCGGGAGTGATGAGCAGTTCTTC.

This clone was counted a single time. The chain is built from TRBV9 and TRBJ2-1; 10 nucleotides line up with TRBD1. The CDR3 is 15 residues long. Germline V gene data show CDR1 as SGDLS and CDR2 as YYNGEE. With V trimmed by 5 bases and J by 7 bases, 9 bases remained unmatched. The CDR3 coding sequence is TGTGCCAGCAGTGGGGCGGGACAGGGGCGGAATGAGCAGTTCTTC. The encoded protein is CASSGAGQGRNEQFF.

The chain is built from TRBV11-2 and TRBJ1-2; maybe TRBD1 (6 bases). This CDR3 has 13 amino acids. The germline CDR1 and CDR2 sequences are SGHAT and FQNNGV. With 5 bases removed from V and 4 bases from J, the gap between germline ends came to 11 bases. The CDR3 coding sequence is TGTGCCAGCAGCGAACAGGGCGGCTATGGCTACACCTTC. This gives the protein CASSEQGGYGYTF.

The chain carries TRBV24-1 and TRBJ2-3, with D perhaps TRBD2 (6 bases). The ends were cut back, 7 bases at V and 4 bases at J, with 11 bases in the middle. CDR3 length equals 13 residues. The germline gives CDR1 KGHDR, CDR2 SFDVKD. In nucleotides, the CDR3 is TGTGCCACCAGCGGGAGAGGCGCAGATACGCAGTATTTT. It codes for CATSGRGADTQYF.

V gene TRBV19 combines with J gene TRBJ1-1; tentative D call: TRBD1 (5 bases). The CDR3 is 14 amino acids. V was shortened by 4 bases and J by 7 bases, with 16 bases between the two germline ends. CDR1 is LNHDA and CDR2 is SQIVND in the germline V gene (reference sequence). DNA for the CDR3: TGTGCCAGTAGTACCGGGATTGCTCAGGGTGAAGCTTTCTTT. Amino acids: CASSTGIAQGEAFF. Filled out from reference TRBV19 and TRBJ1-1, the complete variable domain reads DGGITQSPKYLFRKEGQNVTLSCEQNLNHDAMYWYRQDPGQGLRLIYYSQIVNDFQKGDIAEGYSVSREKKESFPLTVTSAQKNPTAFYLCASSTGIAQGEAFFGQGTRLTVV.

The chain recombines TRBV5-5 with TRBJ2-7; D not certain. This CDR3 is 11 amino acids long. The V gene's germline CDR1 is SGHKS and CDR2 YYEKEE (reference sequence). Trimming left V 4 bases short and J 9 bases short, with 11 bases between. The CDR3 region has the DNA TGTGCCAGCAGCCCCGACGGTGGGCAGTACTTC. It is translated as CASSPDGGQYF.

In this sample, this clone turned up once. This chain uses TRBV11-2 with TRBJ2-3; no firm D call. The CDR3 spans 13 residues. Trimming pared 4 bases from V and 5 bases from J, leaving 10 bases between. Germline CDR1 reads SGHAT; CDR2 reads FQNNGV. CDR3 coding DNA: TGTGCCAGCAGCTCATCCGCGGAAGATACGCAGTATTTT. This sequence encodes CASSSSAEDTQYF.

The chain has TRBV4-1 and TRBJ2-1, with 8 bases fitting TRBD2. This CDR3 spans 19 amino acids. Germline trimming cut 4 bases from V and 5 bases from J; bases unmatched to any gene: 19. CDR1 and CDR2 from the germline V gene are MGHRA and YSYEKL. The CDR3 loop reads CASSPMGGGKSLSNNEQFF. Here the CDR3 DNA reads TGCGCCAGCAGCCCGATGGGCGGGGGGAAGTCCCTTTCGAACAATGAGCAGTTCTTC.

The CDR3 region has the DNA TGTGCCAGTAGTATCCAGGGGAGTAACACCGGGGAGCTGTTTTTT. Translated, it gives CASSIQGSNTGELFF. The chain combines TRBV19 with TRBJ2-2, with D possibly matching TRBD1 (6 bases). This CDR3 comprises 15 residues. Trimming took off 3 bases at V and 2 bases at J, with 10 bases between the two ends. In germline, CDR1 is LNHDA, CDR2 SQIVND (reference sequence).

CDR3 sequence reads: CASSQTPLTGSSYEQYF. The CDR3 DNA reads TGTGCCAGCAGCCAGACCCCATTGACAGGGAGCTCCTACGAGCAGTACTTC. The rearrangement links TRBV13 to TRBJ2-7; TRBD1 matches 7 bases. The CDR3 covers 17 residues. Germline V gene data show CDR1 as PRHDT and CDR2 as FYEKMQ (reference sequence). With 5 bases clipped from V and 0 bases from J, the junction kept 13 bases outside the gene matches. The full variable domain, in which reference TRBV13 and TRBJ2-7 provide the parts outside the CDR3, is AAGVIQSPRHLIKEKRETATLKCYPIPRHDTVYWYQQGPGQDPQFLISFYEKMQSDKGSIPDRFSAQQFSDYHSELNMSSLELGDSALYFCASSQTPLTGSSYEQYFGPGTRLTVT.

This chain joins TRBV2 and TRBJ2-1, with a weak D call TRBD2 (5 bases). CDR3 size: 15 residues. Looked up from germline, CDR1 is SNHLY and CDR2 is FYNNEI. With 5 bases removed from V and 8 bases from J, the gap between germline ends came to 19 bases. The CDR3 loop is CASSPNGIPGDEQFF. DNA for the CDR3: TGTGCCAGCAGTCCAAACGGGATTCCTGGCGATGAGCAGTTCTTC. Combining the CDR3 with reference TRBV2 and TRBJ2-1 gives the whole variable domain EPEVTQTPSHQVTQMGQEVILRCVPISNHLYFYWYRQILGQKVEFLVSFYNNEISEKSEIFDDQFSVERPDGSNFTLKIRSTKLEDSAMYFCASSPNGIPGDEQFFGPGTRLTVL.

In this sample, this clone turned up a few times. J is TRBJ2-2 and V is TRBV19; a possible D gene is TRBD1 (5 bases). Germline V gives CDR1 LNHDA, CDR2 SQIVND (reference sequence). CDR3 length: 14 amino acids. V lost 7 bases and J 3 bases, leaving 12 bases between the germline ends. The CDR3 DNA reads TGTGCCAGTAAAGGGGCGCGAGACACCGGGGAGCTGTTTTTT. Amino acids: CASKGARDTGELFF.

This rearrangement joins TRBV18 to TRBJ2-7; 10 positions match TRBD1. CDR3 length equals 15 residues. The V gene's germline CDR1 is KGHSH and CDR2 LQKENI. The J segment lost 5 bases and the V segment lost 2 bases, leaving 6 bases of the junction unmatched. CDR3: CASSPGDRGLHEQYF. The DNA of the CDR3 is TGTGCCAGCTCACCAGGGGACAGGGGATTACACGAGCAGTACTTC.

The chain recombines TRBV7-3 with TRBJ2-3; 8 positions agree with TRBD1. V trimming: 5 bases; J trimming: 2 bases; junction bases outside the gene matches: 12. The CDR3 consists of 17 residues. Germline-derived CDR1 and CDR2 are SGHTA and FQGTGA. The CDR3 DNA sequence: TGTGCCAGCAGCACCAGGACAGGGCCCGGGAACACAGATACGCAGTATTTT. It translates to CASSTRTGPGNTDTQYF.

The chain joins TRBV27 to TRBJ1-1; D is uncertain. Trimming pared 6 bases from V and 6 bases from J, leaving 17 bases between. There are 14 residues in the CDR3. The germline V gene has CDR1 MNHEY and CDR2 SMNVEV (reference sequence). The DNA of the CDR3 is TGTGCCAGCAGGTCCGTTGGGTTTTCGGCTGAAGCTTTCTTT. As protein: CASRSVGFSAEAFF.

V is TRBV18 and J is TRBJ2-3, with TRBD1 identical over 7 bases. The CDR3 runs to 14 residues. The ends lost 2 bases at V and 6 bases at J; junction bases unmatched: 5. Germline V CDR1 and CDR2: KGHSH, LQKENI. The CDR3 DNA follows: TGTGCCAGCTCACCATCTTTCAGGGGGGATACGCAGTATTTT. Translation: CASSPSFRGDTQYF. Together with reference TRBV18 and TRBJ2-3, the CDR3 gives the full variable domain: NAGVMQNPRHLVRRRGQEARLRCSPMKGHSHVYWYRQLPEEGLKFMVYLQKENIIDESGMPKERFSAEFPKEGPSILRIQQVVRGDSAAYFCASSPSFRGDTQYFGPGTRLTVL.

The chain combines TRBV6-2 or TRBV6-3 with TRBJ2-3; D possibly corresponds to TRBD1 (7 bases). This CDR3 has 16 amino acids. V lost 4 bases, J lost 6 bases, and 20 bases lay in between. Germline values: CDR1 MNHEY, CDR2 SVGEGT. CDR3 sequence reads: CASSLPRGVLLDTQYF. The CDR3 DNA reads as TGTGCCAGCAGTTTACCCAGGGGGGTCCTTTTGGATACGCAGTATTTT.

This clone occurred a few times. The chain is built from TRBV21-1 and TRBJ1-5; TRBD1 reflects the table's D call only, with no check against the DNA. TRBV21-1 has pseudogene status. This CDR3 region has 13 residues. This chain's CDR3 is CASSPQSNQPQHF. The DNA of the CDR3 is TGTGCCAGCAGCCCACAGAGCAATCAGCCCCAGCATTTT.

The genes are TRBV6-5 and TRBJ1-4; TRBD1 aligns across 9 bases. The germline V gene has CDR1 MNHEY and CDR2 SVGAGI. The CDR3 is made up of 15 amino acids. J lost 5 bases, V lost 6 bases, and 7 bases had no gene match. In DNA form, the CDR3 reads TGTGCCAGCAGCGCGACAGGGGGTTCAAATGAAAAACTGTTTTTT. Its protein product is CASSATGGSNEKLFF.

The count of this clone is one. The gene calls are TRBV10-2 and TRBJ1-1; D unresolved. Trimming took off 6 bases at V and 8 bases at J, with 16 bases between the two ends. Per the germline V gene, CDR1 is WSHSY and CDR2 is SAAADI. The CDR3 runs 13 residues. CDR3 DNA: TGCGCCAGCAGCTGGAACTCCGGCCGCGAAGCTTTCTTT. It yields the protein CASSWNSGREAFF.

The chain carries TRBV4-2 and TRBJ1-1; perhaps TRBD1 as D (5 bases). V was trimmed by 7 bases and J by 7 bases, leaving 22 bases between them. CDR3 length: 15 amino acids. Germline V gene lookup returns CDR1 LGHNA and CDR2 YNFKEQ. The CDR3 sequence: CASTDRAGGGGEAFF. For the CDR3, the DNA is TGTGCCAGCACCGACCGAGCGGGGGGAGGTGGTGAAGCTTTCTTT.

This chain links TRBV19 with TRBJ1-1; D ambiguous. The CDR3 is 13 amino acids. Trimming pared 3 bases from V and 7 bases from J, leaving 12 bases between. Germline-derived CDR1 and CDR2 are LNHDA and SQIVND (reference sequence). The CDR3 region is CASSISSGSEAFF. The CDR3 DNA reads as TGTGCCAGTAGTATTAGTTCCGGGAGTGAAGCTTTCTTT.

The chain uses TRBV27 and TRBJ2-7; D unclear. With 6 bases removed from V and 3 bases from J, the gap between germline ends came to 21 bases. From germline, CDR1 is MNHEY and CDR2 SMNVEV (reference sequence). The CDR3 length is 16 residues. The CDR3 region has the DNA TGTGCCAGCAGCACCCTTTCGAAGGGATTACGCTACGAGCAGTACTTC. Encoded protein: CASSTLSKGLRYEQYF.

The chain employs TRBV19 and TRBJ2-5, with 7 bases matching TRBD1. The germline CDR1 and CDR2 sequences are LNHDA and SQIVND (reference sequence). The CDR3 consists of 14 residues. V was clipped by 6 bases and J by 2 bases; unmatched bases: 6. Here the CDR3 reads CASRATGFQETQYF. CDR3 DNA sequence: TGTGCCAGTAGGGCGACAGGGTTTCAAGAGACCCAGTACTTC.

The CDR3: CASSDSRTSGSSDTQYF. In DNA, the CDR3 is TGTGCCAGCAGTGACTCTAGGACTAGCGGGAGCTCAGATACGCAGTATTTT. The chain links TRBV6-4 to TRBJ2-3, with TRBD2 matching 13 bases. Germline-derived CDR1 and CDR2 are MRHNA and SNTAGT. The CDR3 sequence is 17 residues long. The ends lost 0 bases at V and 4 bases at J; junction bases unmatched: 4.

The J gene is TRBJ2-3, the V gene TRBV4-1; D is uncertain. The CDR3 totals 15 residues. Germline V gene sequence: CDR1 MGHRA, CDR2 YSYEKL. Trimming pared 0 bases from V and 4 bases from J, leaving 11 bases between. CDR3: CASSQDGVGADTQYF. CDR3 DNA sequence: TGCGCCAGCAGCCAAGATGGAGTAGGTGCAGATACGCAGTATTTT.

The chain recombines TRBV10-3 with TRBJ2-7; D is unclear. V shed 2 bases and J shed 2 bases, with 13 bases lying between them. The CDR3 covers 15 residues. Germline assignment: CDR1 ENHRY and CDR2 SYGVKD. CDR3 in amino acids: CAISEGVGQAYEQYF. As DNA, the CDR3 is TGTGCCATCAGTGAGGGGGTTGGGCAGGCCTACGAGCAGTACTTC.